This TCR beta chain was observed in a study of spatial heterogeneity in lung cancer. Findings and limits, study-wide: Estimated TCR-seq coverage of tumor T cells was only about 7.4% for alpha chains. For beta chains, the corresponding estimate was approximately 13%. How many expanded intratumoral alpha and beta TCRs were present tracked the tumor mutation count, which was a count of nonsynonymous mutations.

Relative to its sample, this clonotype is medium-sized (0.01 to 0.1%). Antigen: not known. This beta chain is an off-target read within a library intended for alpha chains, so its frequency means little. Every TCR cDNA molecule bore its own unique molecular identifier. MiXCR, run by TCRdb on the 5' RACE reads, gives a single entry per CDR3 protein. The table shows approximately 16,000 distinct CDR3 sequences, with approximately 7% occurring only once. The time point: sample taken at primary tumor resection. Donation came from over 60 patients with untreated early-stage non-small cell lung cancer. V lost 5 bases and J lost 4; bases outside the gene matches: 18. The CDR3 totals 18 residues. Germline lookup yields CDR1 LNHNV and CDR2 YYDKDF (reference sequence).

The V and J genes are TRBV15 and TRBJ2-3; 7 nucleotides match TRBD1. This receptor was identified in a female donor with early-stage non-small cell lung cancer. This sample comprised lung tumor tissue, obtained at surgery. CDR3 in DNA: TGTGCCACCAGCCATGCTCCTCCCTGGGCTAGGGGGCCAGATACGCAGTATTTT. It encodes CATSHAPPWARGPDTQYF.